This T cell receptor beta chain was retrieved from a study of vaccination and CD4 T cells after COVID-19. Trimming shortened V by 9 bases and J by 0 bases, and 10 bases separated the two germline ends. This CDR3 is 13 amino acids long. Germline V lookup: CDR1 SNHLY, CDR2 FYNNEI. With the Oncomine TCR Beta short-read assay, DNA from cultured CD4+ T cells was sequenced. TCRdb reprocessed the PCR reads via MiXCR and lists one record per CDR3 protein. The sample carries under 25,000 distinct CDR3 sequences, roughly 46% recorded once. Described treatment: roughly nine-day PBMC culture with coronavirus spike peptide pools or control peptides (ViraFEST assay). Note on this clonotype: Its cognate antigen is unknown.

Material: CD4+ T cells from blood, cultured in vitro, obtained before SARS-CoV-2 vaccination. This TCR was recovered from a human donor who had recovered from COVID-19. The chain has TRBV2 and TRBJ2-3; D may be TRBD1 or TRBD2 (5 bases each). The CDR3: CARGDRSTDTQYF. CDR3 bases: TGTGCCAGGGGGGACCGAAGCACAGATACGCAGTATTTT.